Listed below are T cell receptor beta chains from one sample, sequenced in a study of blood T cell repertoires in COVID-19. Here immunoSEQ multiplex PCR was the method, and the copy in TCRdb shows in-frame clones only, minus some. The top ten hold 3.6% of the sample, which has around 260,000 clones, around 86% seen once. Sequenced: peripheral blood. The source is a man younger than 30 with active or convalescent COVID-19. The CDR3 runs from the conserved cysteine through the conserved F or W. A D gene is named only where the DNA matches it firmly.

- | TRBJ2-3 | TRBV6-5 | CASKRDLSTDTQYF | TGTGCCAGCAAACGGGACTTAAGCACAGATACGCAGTATTTT
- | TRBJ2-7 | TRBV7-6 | CASSLAGGPYEQYF | TGTGCCAGCAGCTTAGCGGGGGGGCCCTACGAGCAGTACTTC
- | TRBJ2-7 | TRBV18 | CASSPKGQGLMGEQYF | TGTGCCAGCTCACCAAAAGGGCAGGGTCTTATGGGAGAGCAGTACTTC
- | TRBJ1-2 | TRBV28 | CASSSTGLRGGYGYTF | TGTGCCAGCAGTTCGACCGGGCTCCGAGGGGGCTATGGCTACACCTTC
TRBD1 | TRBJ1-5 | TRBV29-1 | CSVEVGQGIGPQHF | TGCAGCGTGGAAGTAGGACAGGGTATAGGGCCCCAGCATTTT
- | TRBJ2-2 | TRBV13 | CASSSGRGAGNSNTGELFF | TGTGCCAGCAGCTCTGGTAGGGGAGCGGGTAATTCGAACACCGGGGAGCTGTTTTTT
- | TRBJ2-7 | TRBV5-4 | CASRSGGLNEQYF | TGTGCCAGCAGATCAGGGGGGCTCAACGAGCAGTACTTC
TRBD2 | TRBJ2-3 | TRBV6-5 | CASSPNPGRVDTQYF | TGTGCCAGCAGCCCCAACCCAGGGAGGGTAGATACGCAGTATTTT
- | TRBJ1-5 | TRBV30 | CAWSRGGSAGPQHF | TGTGCCTGGAGCCGGGGAGGGTCCGCGGGGCCCCAGCATTTT
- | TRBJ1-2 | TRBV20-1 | CSASLSNGYGYTF | TGCAGTGCTAGTCTGTCCAACGGCTATGGCTACACCTTC
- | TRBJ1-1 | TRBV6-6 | CASRVQGRTEAFF | TGTGCCAGCAGGGTACAGGGAAGGACTGAAGCTTTCTTT
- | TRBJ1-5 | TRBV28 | CASSLWEGLKPQHF | TGTGCCAGCAGTTTATGGGAGGGTCTAAAGCCCCAGCATTTT
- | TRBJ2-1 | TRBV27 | CASSFGGHNTLQFF | TGTGCCAGCAGTTTTGGAGGTCACAATACCCTACAGTTCTTC
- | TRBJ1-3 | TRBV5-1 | CASSRATDSGNTIYF | TGCGCCAGCAGCCGAGCGACAGACTCTGGAAACACCATATATTTT
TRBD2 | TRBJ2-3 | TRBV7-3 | CASSLGLAGAGTDTQYF | TGTGCCAGCAGCCTAGGACTAGCGGGGGCGGGAACAGATACGCAGTATTTT